The entry below gives a single TCR beta chain sequence along with its context. 5' RACE that incorporated UMI labels was used to prepare the TRB cDNA libraries. TCRdb reanalyzed the 5' RACE reads, giving one entry per CDR3 protein sequence and no DNA. The sample holds tens of thousands of distinct CDR3 sequences. This record belongs to a study of CXCR3-negative and CXCR3-positive naive CD8 T cells. About the research overall: Sequencing yielded 120 million to 150 million TRB reads, roughly 1.5 +/- 0.3 million per library.

CDR3 length equals 12 residues. Per germline, CDR1 DFQATT and CDR2 SNEGSKA (reference sequence). This TCR was recovered from a human donor in good health. Some clones in this sample may be carry-over from other donors' samples. The genes are TRBV20-1 and TRBJ2-5; TCRdb calls TRBD1, which cannot be checked without DNA. The sequencing sample was made of naive CXCR3- CD8+ T cells from blood. Subset defined: CD45RO-CCR7+CD27+CD95- naive CD8+ T cells lacking CXCR3 (TNR3-). CDR3 region: CSAGDYQETQYF.